One and the same sample provided the 18 T cell receptor beta chains below, sequenced in a study of CD8+CD57+ T cells in acquired aplastic anemia. In patients chosen for sequencing, flow cytometry had shown CD8+CD57+ cell expansion. Using genomic DNA as the template, TCR beta VDJ and CDR3 profiling was carried out. TCRdb reanalysed the reads using MiXCR and keeps one entry per CDR3 protein. The sample shows around 500,000 distinct CDR3 sequences, roughly a third of them seen only once. The sample taken for sequencing was sorted CD4+, CD8+, or CD8+CD57+ T cells (not recorded which) from PBMCs. Receptor source: a human donor with aplastic anemia.

This clonotype was counted a few times. V gene TRBV27 combines with J gene TRBJ2-1; D is undetermined. The CDR3 is 11 residues long. V lost 3 bases, J lost 7 bases, and 4 bases lay in between. CDR1 and CDR2 from the germline V gene are MNHEY and SMNVEV (reference sequence). The CDR3 nucleotides read TGTGCCAGCAGTTTTGGGAATGAGCAGTTCTTC. It codes for CASSFGNEQFF.

This clonotype occurred many times. The genes are TRBV12-3 or TRBV12-4 and TRBJ1-6; D call uncertain. The CDR3 extends over 13 amino acids. Trimming stripped 6 bases from V and 8 bases from J, with 11 bases between. CDR3 in amino acids: CASSRRVDSPLHF. CDR3 bases: TGTGCCAGCAGCCGGCGAGTAGATTCACCCCTCCACTTT.

The chain combines TRBV20-1 with TRBJ2-7, with 13 bases that match TRBD2. The CDR3 consists of 13 residues. The V and J ends lost 8 bases and 2 bases, in that order; junction bases with no gene match: 3. Germline V gene lookup returns CDR1 DFQATT and CDR2 SNEGSKA (reference sequence). Here the CDR3 DNA reads TGCAGTACGGGGACTAGCGGGGCCTACGAGCAGTACTTC. Translating it yields CSTGTSGAYEQYF.

This clonotype was seen repeatedly, ten times or more. The chain has TRBV25-1 and TRBJ2-2; 7 bases match TRBD1. Germline V gives CDR1 MGHDK, CDR2 SYGVNS. The CDR3 extends over 14 amino acids. J was trimmed by 4 bases and V by 5 bases; bases with no gene match: 4. CDR3 nucleotide sequence: TGTGCCAGCAGTCCGGGGACAGCCACCGGGGAGCTGTTTTTT. It yields the protein CASSPGTATGELFF.

V usage is TRBV2 and J usage is TRBJ1-1; D perhaps matches TRBD1 (6 bases). V was pared by 4 bases and J by 1 base, with 10 bases between. From germline, CDR1 is SNHLY and CDR2 FYNNEI. The CDR3 has 14 residues. CDR3 amino acids: CASSGMGQNTEAFF. The DNA for the CDR3 is TGTGCCAGCAGTGGGATGGGACAGAACACTGAAGCTTTCTTT.

The rearrangement uses TRBV7-2 and TRBJ2-5; 8 bases match TRBD1. CDR1 and CDR2 from the germline V gene are SGHTA and FQGNSA. J gave up 5 bases and V 5 bases, and 10 bases lay outside the gene matches. The CDR3 is 15 residues long. This CDR3 is CASSPLQGARETQYF. In nucleotides, the CDR3 is TGTGCCAGCAGCCCCCTTCAGGGGGCAAGGGAGACCCAGTACTTC.

A few counts support this clonotype. V usage is TRBV20-1 and J usage is TRBJ2-3; D is uncertain. In germline, CDR1 is DFQATT, CDR2 SNEGSKA (reference sequence). The germline V and J ends were trimmed by 3 bases and 1 base, with 17 bases remaining between them. The CDR3 sequence is 16 residues long. The CDR3 spells CSASSEDLSGTDTQYF. As DNA, the CDR3 is TGCAGTGCTAGCTCGGAAGATCTAAGTGGCACAGATACGCAGTATTTT.

There are many counts of this clonotype. The junction and the germline gene differ at one end; a read error may be behind it. This rearrangement joins TRBV2 to TRBJ2-5, with D possibly being TRBD2 (5 bases). Germline V gene sequence: CDR1 SNHLY, CDR2 FYNNEI. The CDR3 runs to 15 residues. The CDR3 protein is CASSEGGRKQETQYF. The CDR3 DNA sequence: TGTGCCAGCAGCGAAGGAGGACGTAAACAAGAGACCCAGTACTTC.

This clonotype came up many times. V usage is TRBV20-1 and J usage is TRBJ1-6; D perhaps matches TRBD1 (6 bases). The CDR3 loop spans 13 amino acids. Germline CDR1 is DFQATT and CDR2 is SNEGSKA (reference sequence). V shed 6 bases and J shed 3 bases, with 9 bases lying between them. The CDR3 DNA follows: TGCAGTGCGCGGACAGACTATAATTCACCCCTCCACTTT. It codes for CSARTDYNSPLHF.

This clonotype showed up just a few times. In DNA, the CDR3 is TGCAGTGCTAGGAGTGGGGGACAGGGAGAGACCCAGTACTTC. Protein sequence: CSARSGGQGETQYF. The chain employs TRBV20-1 and TRBJ2-5; TRBD1 matches at 9 bases. This CDR3 region has 14 residues. V dropped 3 bases and J dropped 4; count of bases not matched to a gene: 6. Germline CDR1 reads DFQATT; CDR2 reads SNEGSKA (reference sequence).

J is TRBJ2-5 and V is TRBV20-1; 9 bases line up with TRBD2. The CDR3 consists of 17 residues. The trim removed 0 bases at V and 5 bases at J, leaving 13 bases unmatched. Germline assignment: CDR1 DFQATT and CDR2 SNEGSKA (reference sequence). The CDR3 bases are TGCAGTGCTAGAGATCCAGTTGGAGCGGGGGGTGGGGAGACCCAGTACTTC. This sequence encodes CSARDPVGAGGGETQYF.

In its sample, this clonotype was seen a few times. The chain combines TRBV7-9 with TRBJ2-5; 9 bases agree with TRBD1. The germline V gene has CDR1 SEHNR and CDR2 FQNEAQ (reference sequence). With V trimmed by 4 bases and J by 5 bases, 8 bases remained unmatched. This CDR3 spans 15 amino acids. The CDR3 DNA reads TGTGCCAGCAGCTCCAATACAGGGGGCGCCGAGACCCAGTACTTC. Its protein is CASSSNTGGAETQYF.

This clonotype showed up just a few times. The chain is built from TRBV25-1 and TRBJ2-7; 8 bases fit TRBD1. Germline trimming cut 6 bases from V and 2 bases from J; bases unmatched to any gene: 15. Germline CDR1 reads MGHDK; CDR2 reads SYGVNS. CDR3 length: 17 amino acids. The chain's CDR3 is CASSFTGQGSLAYEQYF. Here the CDR3 DNA reads TGTGCCAGCAGCTTCACCGGACAGGGTTCGTTAGCCTACGAGCAGTACTTC.

This clonotype has at least ten counts. The chain links TRBV7-2 to TRBJ2-7, with D possibly TRBD1 on 5 matching bases. CDR1 is SGHTA and CDR2 is FQGNSA in the germline V gene. The CDR3 totals 14 residues. Trimming shortened V by 3 bases and J by 3 bases, and 12 bases separated the two germline ends. The CDR3 coding sequence is TGTGCCAGCAGCTTTAAGACAGTGGACTACGAGCAGTACTTC. It codes for CASSFKTVDYEQYF.

This clonotype was seen at least ten times. This rearrangement joins TRBV19 to TRBJ2-4, with D possibly matching TRBD1 (6 bases). The CDR3 sequence is 15 residues long. V lost 5 bases, J lost 1 base, and 12 bases lay in between. Germline values: CDR1 LNHDA, CDR2 SQIVND (reference sequence). The CDR3 bases are TGTGCCAGTAGTGTACAGGGATCGGCCAAAAACATTCAGTACTTC. Translation: CASSVQGSAKNIQYF.

The rearrangement joins TRBV30 to TRBJ2-7; D is perhaps TRBD1 or TRBD2 (5 bases each). This CDR3 has 11 amino acids. CDR1 and CDR2 (germline): GTSNPN, SVGIG (reference sequence). V lost 5 bases, J lost 5 bases, and 10 bases lay in between. This CDR3 reads CAWGDLHEQYF. CDR3 coding DNA: TGTGCCTGGGGGGACCTCCACGAGCAGTACTTC.

This clonotype has a count of ten or more. The rearrangement links TRBV7-2 to TRBJ1-5; no firm D call. V was clipped by 1 base and J by 0 bases, with 7 bases between them. This CDR3 has 15 residues. Germline values: CDR1 SGHTA, CDR2 FQGNSA. CDR3 protein: CASSLVADSNQPQHF. The CDR3 coding sequence is TGTGCCAGCAGCTTAGTGGCGGATAGCAATCAGCCCCAGCATTTT.

This chain links TRBV12-3 or TRBV12-4 with TRBJ2-1, with D tentatively TRBD2 (5 bases). This CDR3 has 13 residues. V lost 7 bases and J lost 7, with 14 bases in between. CDR3 DNA: TGTGCCAGCACCGATGGGGAGTGGAATGAGCAGTTCTTC. It yields the protein CASTDGEWNEQFF.